The 17 T cell receptor beta chains below were found in one sample sequenced in a study of spatial heterogeneity in lung cancer. The time point is: sample taken at primary tumor resection. Unsorted whole RNA samples from tumor, nontumor lung or frozen PBMC were sequenced. MiXCR, applied by TCRdb to the 5' RACE reads, yields one record per CDR3 protein. This sample has roughly 36,000 distinct CDR3 sequences, with around 5.8% found just once. The starting material was PBMCs, obtained at surgery. These receptors all come from a male donor with early-stage non-small cell lung cancer.

This clonotype has only a few counts. V usage is TRBV7-2 and J usage is TRBJ2-6; TRBD1 matches 7 bases. The length of the CDR3 is 17 residues. V lost 1 base, J lost 3 bases, and 6 bases stayed unmatched. Germline loops: CDR1 SGHTA, CDR2 FQGNSA. Written as DNA, the CDR3 is TGTGCCAGCAGCTTAGTGGGCAGGGGGAGTGGGGCCAACGTCCTGACTTTC. It encodes CASSLVGRGSGANVLTF.

In this sample, this clonotype turned up many times. The rearrangement uses TRBV6-2 or TRBV6-3 and TRBJ1-1, with 7 bases lining up with TRBD1. J was trimmed by 3 bases and V by 4 bases; bases with no gene match: 2. Germline-derived CDR1 and CDR2 are MNHEY and SVGEGT. This CDR3 spans 13 amino acids. CDR3: CASSWQGDTEAFF. CDR3 bases: TGTGCCAGCAGTTGGCAGGGGGACACTGAAGCTTTCTTT.

V usage is TRBV7-9 and J usage is TRBJ2-7; D unresolved. Germline loops: CDR1 SEHNR, CDR2 FQNEAQ (reference sequence). This CDR3 comprises 11 residues. V dropped 4 bases and J dropped 6 bases, with 7 bases sitting between them. CDR3 nucleotides: TGTGCCAGCAGCTCAGCTCGCGAGCAGTACTTC. Protein product: CASSSAREQYF.

This clonotype was seen at least ten times. The chain couples TRBV28 to TRBJ1-4; 7 bases are shared with TRBD1. Looked up from germline, CDR1 is MDHEN and CDR2 is SYDVKM. The trim removed 6 bases at V and 7 bases at J, leaving 14 bases unmatched. CDR3 length equals 16 residues. The CDR3 is CASSLPLTGSREKLFF. The CDR3 DNA reads as TGTGCCAGCAGCCTTCCCCTGACAGGGAGTCGTGAAAAACTGTTTTTT.

Note on this clonotype: This sequence may be a read error, since a much larger clone differs from it by one base. This sequence joins TRBV3-1 and TRBJ1-2; D remains ambiguous. Germline V lookup: CDR1 LGHDT, CDR2 YNNKEL (reference sequence). CDR3 size: 12 residues. This CDR3 reads CASSQGDYGYPF. Written as DNA, the CDR3 is TGTGCCAGCAGCCAGGGTGACTATGGCTACCCCTTC.

In this sample, this clonotype turned up many times. The CDR3 loop is CSVVYPGGVFTREQYF. In DNA form, the CDR3 reads TGCAGCGTTGTATATCCAGGCGGGGTCTTTACTAGGGAGCAGTACTTC. The chain recombines TRBV29-1 with TRBJ2-7, with D perhaps TRBD2 (6 bases). CDR1 is SQVTM, CDR2 ANQGSEA, per germline. V lost 4 bases, J lost 7 bases, and 26 bases lay in between. This CDR3 spans 16 amino acids.

The V and J genes are TRBV5-4 and TRBJ1-6; D is perhaps TRBD1 (6 bases). The V end was cut by 5 bases, the J end by 7 bases, with 19 bases between. In germline, CDR1 is SGHNT, CDR2 YYREEE (reference sequence). This CDR3 has 16 amino acids. The chain's CDR3 is CASSPGGGQENSPLHF. The CDR3, as DNA: TGTGCCAGCAGTCCGGGTGGGGGCCAGGAGAATTCACCCCTCCACTTT.

This clonotype was found a few times. The chain uses TRBV11-1 and TRBJ2-3, with D possibly being TRBD1 (5 bases). Trimming took off 6 bases at V and 1 base at J, with 14 bases between the two ends. CDR1 is SGHAT and CDR2 is FQDESV in the germline V gene (reference sequence). The CDR3 loop spans 15 amino acids. In DNA form, the CDR3 reads TGTGCCAGCAGTTTTACAGGTTTTCGCACAGATACGCAGTATTTT. Protein sequence: CASSFTGFRTDTQYF.

The chain's CDR3 is CASRTSGRRSSTDTQYF. For the CDR3, the DNA is TGTGCCAGCAGAACCTCGGGGAGGAGGAGTAGCACAGATACGCAGTATTTT. The chain combines TRBV6-6 with TRBJ2-3; tentatively, D is TRBD2 (6 bases). CDR1 is MNHNY and CDR2 is SVGAGI in the germline V gene (reference sequence). This CDR3 has 17 amino acids. Trimming left V 6 bases short and J 0 bases short, with 19 bases between.

There are a few counts of this clonotype. The rearrangement links TRBV27 to TRBJ2-3, with D possibly called TRBD1 or TRBD2 (5 bases each). The V gene lost 6 bases and the J gene lost 2 bases, with 15 bases spanning the gap. The CDR3 loop spans 15 amino acids. CDR1 is MNHEY, CDR2 SMNVEV, per germline (reference sequence). CDR3 in amino acids: CASRARGADTDTQYF. The CDR3 DNA sequence: TGTGCCAGCAGAGCCAGAGGGGCCGACACAGATACGCAGTATTTT.

The rearrangement joins TRBV12-3 or TRBV12-4 to TRBJ1-5; D perhaps matches TRBD1 (5 bases). The CDR3 runs to 15 residues. Deletions cut 7 bases from V and 3 bases from J, with 16 bases between. The chain's CDR3 is CASKVDGGINQPQHF. In DNA form, the CDR3 reads TGTGCCAGCAAAGTGGACGGGGGTATCAATCAGCCCCAGCATTTT.

This clonotype has only a few counts. V and J are TRBV28 and TRBJ2-6, with D possibly matching TRBD2 (5 bases). The CDR3 contains 18 residues. V was pared by 2 bases and J by 0 bases, with 14 bases between. The germline gives CDR1 MDHEN, CDR2 SYDVKM. The CDR3 reads CASSLRGERSSGANVLTF. DNA of the CDR3: TGTGCCAGCAGTTTACGGGGAGAGAGAAGCTCTGGGGCCAACGTCCTGACTTTC.

The chain links TRBV5-4 to TRBJ1-1; D ambiguous. V dropped 0 bases and J dropped 5 bases, with 14 bases sitting between them. CDR1 and CDR2 (germline): SGHNT, YYREEE (reference sequence). The CDR3 runs to 15 residues. CDR3 in DNA: TGTGCCAGCAGCTTGGCTGGAAGGGTGAGAACTGAAGCTTTCTTT. The encoded protein is CASSLAGRVRTEAFF.

This clonotype was seen more than once but under ten times. The chain links TRBV20-1 to TRBJ2-1; possible D gene TRBD2, 5 bases. CDR3 size: 14 residues. In germline, CDR1 is DFQATT, CDR2 SNEGSKA (reference sequence). The ends were cut back, 3 bases at V and 3 bases at J, with 12 bases in the middle. The CDR3 nucleotides read TGCAGTGCTAGCGGGATGAGGAGCTACAATGAGCAGTTCTTC. Protein product: CSASGMRSYNEQFF.

This clonotype was counted at least ten times. V and J are TRBV5-1 and TRBJ2-3; 9 bases are shared with TRBD2. The trim removed 0 bases at V and 3 bases at J, leaving 2 bases unmatched. The length of the CDR3 is 15 residues. Germline-derived CDR1 and CDR2 are SGHRS and YFSETQ. CDR3 sequence reads: CASSLGTSATDTQYF. For the CDR3, the DNA is TGCGCCAGCAGCTTGGGGACTAGCGCGACAGATACGCAGTATTTT.

This clonotype was counted ten times or more. This chain links TRBV5-1 with TRBJ2-1; D not certain. The V end was cut by 4 bases, the J end by 5 bases, with 13 bases between. The CDR3 is 14 amino acids. Germline V CDR1 and CDR2: SGHRS, YFSETQ. The chain's CDR3 is CASSPGLENNEQFF. The CDR3 DNA reads TGCGCCAGCAGCCCGGGCCTAGAGAACAATGAGCAGTTCTTC.

This clonotype was picked up many times. This chain connects TRBV30 to TRBJ1-1, with D uncertain. The CDR3 is 11 amino acids. Germline-derived CDR1 and CDR2 are GTSNPN and SVGIG (reference sequence). Trimming took 5 bases from V and 0 from J, leaving 4 bases between them. This CDR3 reads CAWSLNTEAFF. The CDR3 nucleotides are TGTGCCTGGTCGCTGAACACTGAAGCTTTCTTT.